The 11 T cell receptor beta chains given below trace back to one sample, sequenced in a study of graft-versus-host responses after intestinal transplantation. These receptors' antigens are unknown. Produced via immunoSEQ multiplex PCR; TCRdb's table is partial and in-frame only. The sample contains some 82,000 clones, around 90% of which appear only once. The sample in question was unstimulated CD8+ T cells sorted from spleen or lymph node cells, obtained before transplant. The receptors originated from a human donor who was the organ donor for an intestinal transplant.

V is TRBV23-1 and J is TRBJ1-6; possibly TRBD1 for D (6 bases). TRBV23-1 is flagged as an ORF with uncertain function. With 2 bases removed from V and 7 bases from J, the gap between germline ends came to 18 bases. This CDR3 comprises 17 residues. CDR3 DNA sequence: TGCGCCAGCAGTCAACCCGGACAGCGCCTAGGGAATTCACCCCTCCACTTT. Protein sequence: CASSQPGQRLGNSPLHF.

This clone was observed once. The CDR3 DNA reads TGTGCCAGCAACGACAGGGGGGGACGCAATCAGCCCCAGCATTTT. Translation: CASNDRGGRNQPQHF. The V call is TRBV6-1, the J call TRBJ1-5; 9 bases line up with TRBD1. The CDR3 has 15 residues. Germline V gives CDR1 MNHNS, CDR2 SASEGT. Germline trimming cut 7 bases from V and 2 bases from J; bases unmatched to any gene: 6.

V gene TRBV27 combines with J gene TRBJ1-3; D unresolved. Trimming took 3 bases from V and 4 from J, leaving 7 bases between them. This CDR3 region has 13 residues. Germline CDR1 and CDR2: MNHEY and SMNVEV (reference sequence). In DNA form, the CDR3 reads TGTGCCAGCAGTTTGGCTGCCGGAAACACCATATATTTT. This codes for CASSLAAGNTIYF.

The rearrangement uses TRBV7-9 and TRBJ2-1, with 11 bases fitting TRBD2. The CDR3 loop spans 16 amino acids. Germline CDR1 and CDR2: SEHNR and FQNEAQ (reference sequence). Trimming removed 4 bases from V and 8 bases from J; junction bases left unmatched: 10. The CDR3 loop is CASSSLSGGDIDEQFF. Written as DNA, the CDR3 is TGTGCCAGCAGCTCCCTTAGCGGGGGGGATATAGATGAGCAGTTCTTC.

In nucleotides, the CDR3 is TGCGCCAGCAGCCAAGTAACTGGAATGAACACTGAAGCTTTCTTT. It is translated as CASSQVTGMNTEAFF. The chain couples TRBV4-1 to TRBJ1-1; no clear D gene. This CDR3 is built from 15 residues. V dropped 1 base and J dropped 0 bases, with 9 bases sitting between them. The germline V gene encodes CDR1 MGHRA and CDR2 YSYEKL.

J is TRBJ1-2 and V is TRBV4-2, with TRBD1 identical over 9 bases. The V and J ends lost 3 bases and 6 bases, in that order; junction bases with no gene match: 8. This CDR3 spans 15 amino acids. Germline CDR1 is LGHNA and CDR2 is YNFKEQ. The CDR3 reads CASSQRQGVWNGYTF. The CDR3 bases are TGTGCCAGCAGCCAGAGACAGGGGGTCTGGAATGGCTACACCTTC.

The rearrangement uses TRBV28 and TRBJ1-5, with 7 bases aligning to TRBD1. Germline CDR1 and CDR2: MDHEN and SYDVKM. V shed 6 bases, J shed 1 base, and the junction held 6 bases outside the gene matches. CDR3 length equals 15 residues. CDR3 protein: CASRTDRLSNQPQHF. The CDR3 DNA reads TGTGCCAGCAGGACGGACAGGCTGAGCAATCAGCCCCAGCATTTT.

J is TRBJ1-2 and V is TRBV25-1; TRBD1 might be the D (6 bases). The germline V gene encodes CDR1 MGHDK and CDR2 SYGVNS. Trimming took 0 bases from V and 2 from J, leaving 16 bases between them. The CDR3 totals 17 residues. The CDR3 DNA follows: TGTGCCAGCAGTGAATATTCCCTCAGGGGATCCAACTATGGCTACACCTTC. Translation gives CASSEYSLRGSNYGYTF.

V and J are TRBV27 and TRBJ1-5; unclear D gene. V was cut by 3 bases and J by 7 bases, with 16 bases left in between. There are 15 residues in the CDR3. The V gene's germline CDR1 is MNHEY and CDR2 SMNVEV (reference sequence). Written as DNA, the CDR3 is TGTGCCAGCAGTTTCTTTGCAGGTATAAACCAGCCCCAGCATTTT. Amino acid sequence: CASSFFAGINQPQHF.

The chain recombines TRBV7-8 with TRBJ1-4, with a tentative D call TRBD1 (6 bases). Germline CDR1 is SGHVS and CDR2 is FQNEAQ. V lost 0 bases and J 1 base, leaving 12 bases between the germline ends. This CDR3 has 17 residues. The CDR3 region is CASSLAMRGLTNEKLFF. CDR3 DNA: TGTGCCAGCAGCTTAGCGATGAGGGGGTTAACTAATGAAAAACTGTTTTTT.

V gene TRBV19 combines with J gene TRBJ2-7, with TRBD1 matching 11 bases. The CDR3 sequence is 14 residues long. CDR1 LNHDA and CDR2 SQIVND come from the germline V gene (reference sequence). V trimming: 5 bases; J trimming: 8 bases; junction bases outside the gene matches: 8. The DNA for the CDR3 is TGTGCCAGTAGTGCTCGGACAGGGGGCGCGAAGCAGTACTTC. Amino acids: CASSARTGGAKQYF.